This T cell receptor (beta chain) comes out of a study of T cells in tumors after PD-1 blockade. Study outcomes and limitations: Peripheral recruitment is suggested, as some novel exhausted tumor clones were in pre-treatment blood.

Profiled with immunoSEQ multiplex PCR; TCRdb holds only in-frame clones, not every one. In the table there are about 34,000 clones, roughly 73% of which are singletons. As concerns this clone: Its specificity is unknown.

Genomic DNA template from tumor biopsies or peripheral blood, about 600 ng to 6,500 ng input. The CDR3 covers 14 residues. V gave up 3 bases and J gave up 1 base, with 9 bases separating them. Germline V gives CDR1 SGHVS, CDR2 FQNEAQ. This chain joins TRBV7-8 and TRBJ1-1; D possibly corresponds to TRBD1 (5 bases). The sequencing here drew on PBMCs, taken after anti-PD-1 treatment. This clonotype was sampled from a human donor with basal cell carcinoma. Here the CDR3 DNA reads TGTGCCAGCAGCTTGGGGGGTAGGAACACTGAAGCTTTCTTT. Translating gives CASSLGGRNTEAFF. Based on the CDR3 plus reference TRBV7-8 and TRBJ1-1, the full variable domain is GAGVSQSPRYKVAKRGQDVALRCDPISGHVSLFWYQQALGQGPEFLTYFQNEAQLDKSGLPSDRFFAERPEGSVSTLKIQRTQQEDSAVYLCASSLGGRNTEAFFGQGTRLTVV.